These T cell receptor beta chains were read from a single sample in a study of beta chain features in type 1 diabetes. Sequencing was performed with immunoSEQ multiplex PCR; in TCRdb, only in-frame clones are kept and a portion is missing. In the table there are about 210,000 clones, roughly a tenth of which are singletons. Sequencing input: central memory CD4+ T cells from blood. The receptor source for this set is a young man in good health. The CDR3 runs from the conserved cysteine through the conserved F or W. The D gene is left open where the match is weak. Rows give clone size only sometimes, using once, few, many, or a class for an expanded clone.

v_gene	j_gene	abundance	d_gene	CDR3aa	CDR3nt
TRBV19	TRBJ2-5	few	TRBD2	CASSIQAGVGEQYF	TGTGCCAGTAGTATACAGGCGGGAGTTGGTGAGCAGTACTTC
TRBV2	TRBJ2-3	few	NA	CASSDDTDTQYF	TGTGCCAGCAGTGATGACACAGATACGCAGTATTTT
TRBV4-1	TRBJ2-3	NA	TRBD2	CASSHKLAGPTDTQYF	TGCGCCAGCAGCCACAAACTAGCGGGGCCCACAGATACGCAGTATTTT
TRBV11-2	TRBJ2-6	NA	TRBD1	CASSFTGAGANVLTF	TGTGCCAGCAGCTTCACAGGGGCGGGGGCCAACGTCCTGACTTTC
TRBV4-2	TRBJ2-2	NA	NA	CASSQGMQTNTGELFF	TGTGCCAGCAGCCAAGGCATGCAGACGAACACCGGGGAGCTGTTTTTT
TRBV30	TRBJ2-7	NA	TRBD1	CAWNRDRAFRSYEQYF	TGTGCCTGGAATCGGGACAGGGCGTTTAGGTCCTACGAGCAGTACTTC
TRBV7-7	TRBJ2-5	NA	TRBD1	CASSPGTGPQETQYF	TGTGCCAGCAGCCCCGGGACAGGTCCCCAAGAGACCCAGTACTTC
TRBV29-1	TRBJ1-1	few	TRBD1	CSVVVGGGFVNTEAFF	TGCAGCGTTGTTGTAGGGGGCGGTTTTGTGAACACTGAAGCTTTCTTT
TRBV6-6	TRBJ2-5	few	NA	CASSYSQETQYF	TGTGCCAGCAGTTACTCCCAAGAGACCCAGTACTTC
TRBV11-2	TRBJ2-3	few	TRBD2	CASSRTSGYTDTQYF	TGTGCCAGCAGCCGGACTAGCGGTTATACAGATACGCAGTATTTT
TRBV6-1	TRBJ1-5	NA	NA	CASSETPAGSINQPQHF	TGTGCCAGCAGTGAAACTCCCGCAGGGAGCATTAATCAGCCCCAGCATTTT
TRBV10-3	TRBJ2-7	NA	NA	CAISASAGPSYEQYF	TGTGCCATCAGTGCGTCGGCAGGGCCATCGTACGAGCAGTACTTC
TRBV7-9	TRBJ2-7	many	TRBD2	CAAGTTISGRVIYEQYF	TGTGCCGCCGGAACAACAATCAGCGGGAGGGTTATCTACGAGCAGTACTTC
TRBV4-2	TRBJ2-7	many	NA	CASSQPLGAAYEQYF	TGTGCCAGCAGCCAACCCCTAGGCGCCGCCTACGAGCAGTACTTC
TRBV9	TRBJ2-1	many	NA	CASSVVGGTPFF	TGTGCCAGCAGCGTAGTGGGTGGGACTCCGTTCTTC
TRBV6-1	TRBJ2-1	NA	NA	CASSVQSSGEQFF	TGTGCCAGCAGTGTCCAGTCCTCCGGTGAGCAGTTCTTC
TRBV7-2	TRBJ1-2	few	TRBD1	CASSLNRGAYGYTF	TGTGCCAGCAGCTTGAACAGGGGTGCCTATGGCTACACCTTC
TRBV28	TRBJ2-1	NA	NA	CASSLWQPLSYNEQFF	TGTGCCAGCAGTTTATGGCAGCCTCTCTCCTACAATGAGCAGTTCTTC
TRBV7-8	TRBJ1-5	NA	TRBD1	CASSLRGNQPQHF	TGTGCCAGCAGCCTCAGGGGGAATCAGCCCCAGCATTTT
TRBV7-9	TRBJ2-3	NA	NA	CASSPQGLRGGTDTQYF	TGTGCCAGCAGCCCCCAGGGACTCCGCGGAGGCACAGATACGCAGTATTTT
TRBV29-1	TRBJ2-7	NA	TRBD2	CSVDGAGSYEQYF	TGCAGCGTTGACGGAGCGGGAAGCTACGAGCAGTACTTC
TRBV30	TRBJ2-4	few	TRBD1	CAWSEGQGIYIQYF	TGTGCCTGGAGTGAGGGACAGGGAATTTACATTCAGTACTTC
TRBV27	TRBJ2-2	few	NA	CASSFRVTGSTGELFF	TGTGCCAGCAGTTTCCGGGTTACAGGGAGCACCGGGGAGCTGTTTTTT
TRBV9	TRBJ1-4	few	NA	CASSVAIQATNEKLFF	TGTGCCAGCAGCGTAGCAATCCAGGCAACTAATGAAAAACTGTTTTTT
TRBV9	TRBJ1-2	NA	NA	CANAPCGYTF	TGTGCCAACGCGCCATGCGGCTACACCTTC
TRBV29-1	TRBJ2-1	many	NA	CSVDSPLAPGQFF	TGCAGCGTTGACTCCCCCCTGGCCCCGGGGCAGTTCTTC
TRBV7-2	TRBJ2-5	NA	NA	CASSPTRETQYF	TGTGCCAGCAGCCCCACGCGGGAGACCCAGTACTTC
TRBV28	TRBJ2-2	NA	TRBD2	CASSWAAGGIGELFF	TGTGCCAGCAGTTGGGCAGCGGGAGGGATCGGGGAGCTGTTTTTT
TRBV27	TRBJ2-5	NA	NA	CASSFTTQETQYF	TGTGCCAGCAGTTTTACTACTCAAGAGACCCAGTACTTC
TRBV29-1	TRBJ2-3	few	TRBD2	CSAFGRGGTDTQYF	TGCAGCGCCTTCGGGCGGGGGGGCACAGATACGCAGTATTTT
TRBV5-1	TRBJ2-3	NA	NA	CASSRGGEDTQYF	TGCGCCAGCAGCCGGGGCGGGGAAGATACGCAGTATTTT
TRBV13	TRBJ2-7	NA	NA	CASSNRGSSYEQYF	TGTGCCAGCAGCAACCGGGGGAGCTCCTACGAGCAGTACTTC
TRBV29-1	TRBJ2-7	few	NA	CSAGGGAEQYF	TGCAGCGCCGGAGGTGGGGCCGAGCAGTACTTC
TRBV5-4	TRBJ2-7	NA	NA	CASSLGAGNYEQYF	TGTGCCAGCAGCTTGGGCGCGGGCAACTACGAGCAGTACTTC
TRBV28	TRBJ1-1	many	NA	CASSLGQMNTEAFF	TGTGCCAGCAGTTTGGGACAAATGAACACTGAAGCTTTCTTT
TRBV2	TRBJ2-5	few	NA	CASSYLRIPEDF	TGTGCCAGCAGTTATTTACGGATCCCCGAGGACTTC
TRBV10-3	TRBJ1-1	few	NA	CAISEMLRVEAFF	TGTGCCATCAGTGAGATGTTGAGGGTTGAAGCTTTCTTT
TRBV29-1	TRBJ1-1	NA	NA	CSVERGSGIAEAFF	TGCAGCGTTGAAAGAGGGTCAGGGATCGCTGAAGCTTTCTTT
TRBV5-6	TRBJ2-5	NA	TRBD2	CASTSRGGRETQYF	TGTGCCAGCACTTCACGGGGCGGGAGAGAGACCCAGTACTTC
TRBV14	TRBJ2-1	NA	TRBD2	CASSLRTSGSSEQFF	TGTGCCAGCAGCCTTCGGACTAGCGGGAGTAGTGAGCAGTTCTTC
TRBV20-1	TRBJ2-5	NA	NA	CSAKSGETQYF	TGCAGTGCGAAGAGCGGGGAGACCCAGTACTTC